Presented here are 8 T cell receptor beta chains from one specimen sequenced in a study of early T cells in non-severe SARS-CoV-2 infection. TCRdb redid the calling of the 5' RACE reads with MiXCR, one entry per CDR3 protein. Here the sample spans about 48,000 distinct CDR3 sequences, 7% to 9% being singletons. Specimen: whole blood. All receptors come from an adult who was a healthcare worker with PCR-confirmed SARS-CoV-2 infection or an uninfected control (not recorded which).

This clonotype was counted many times. The chain links TRBV30 to TRBJ1-1; 7 positions agree with TRBD1. Germline values: CDR1 GTSNPN, CDR2 SVGIG (reference sequence). V shed 3 bases, J shed 2 bases, and the junction held 9 bases outside the gene matches. The CDR3 length is 15 residues. CDR3 coding DNA: TGTGCCTGGAGGGTGATAGGGACAGCCAACACTGAAGCTTTCTTT. Its protein product is CAWRVIGTANTEAFF.

This clonotype was picked up many times. V is TRBV7-8 and J is TRBJ1-6; D is uncertain. Germline V lookup: CDR1 SGHVS, CDR2 FQNEAQ. The CDR3 is made up of 15 amino acids. V was shortened by 3 bases and J by 8 bases, with 14 bases between the two germline ends. Here the CDR3 DNA reads TGTGCCAGCAGCTTGCGAGAAGGGAAGGATTCACCCCTCCACTTT. Translating gives CASSLREGKDSPLHF.

This sequence joins TRBV7-3 and TRBJ1-6; D call uncertain. This CDR3 spans 15 amino acids. Trimming cost V 1 base and J 8 bases, with 12 bases left between them. The germline CDR1 and CDR2 sequences are SGHTA and FQGTGA. Here the CDR3 DNA reads TGTGCCAGCAGCTTAAGGCGCGGATCGGATTCACCCCTCCACTTT. Residues: CASSLRRGSDSPLHF.

This clonotype was detected ten times or more. The rearrangement joins TRBV15 to TRBJ1-5; D is undetermined. The CDR3 has 15 residues. Germline V gives CDR1 LNHNV, CDR2 YYDKDF (reference sequence). Deletions cut 0 bases from V and 3 bases from J, with 9 bases between. CDR3 nucleotides: TGTGCCACCAGCAGAGATTTGGCGAACAATCAGCCCCAGCATTTT. This sequence encodes CATSRDLANNQPQHF. Looking up the rest from reference TRBV15 and TRBJ1-5 gives the full variable domain: DAMVIQNPRYQVTQFGKPVTLSCSQTLNHNVMYWYQQKSSQAPKLLFHYYDKDFNNEADTPDNFQSRRPNTSFCFLDIRSPGLGDTAMYLCATSRDLANNQPQHFGDGTRLSIL.

This clonotype was detected ten times or more. V is TRBV12-3 or TRBV12-4 and J is TRBJ1-5; TRBD1 matches 7 bases. With 7 bases clipped from V and 12 bases from J, the junction kept 6 bases outside the gene matches. This CDR3 is 11 amino acids long. CDR3 amino acids: CASTSTGVQHF. As DNA, the CDR3 is TGTGCCAGCACCTCTACAGGGGTCCAGCATTTT.

This chain's CDR3 is CASSQDPGGTGELFF. CDR3 DNA sequence: TGTGCCAGCAGCCAAGATCCGGGGGGCACCGGGGAGCTGTTTTTT. J is TRBJ2-2 and V is TRBV3-1; TRBD2 agrees at 7 bases. The CDR3 is 15 residues long. Germline trimming cut 0 bases from V and 4 bases from J; bases unmatched to any gene: 2. Germline V CDR1 and CDR2: LGHDT, YNNKEL (reference sequence).

There are a few counts of this clonotype. The V call is TRBV3-1, the J call TRBJ1-1; D is undetermined. Germline V gene data show CDR1 as LGHDT and CDR2 as YNNKEL (reference sequence). V shed 5 bases and J shed 2 bases, with 6 bases lying between them. The CDR3 contains 12 residues. The CDR3 loop reads CASSKLNTEAFF. The CDR3 nucleotides are TGTGCCAGCAGCAAGTTAAACACTGAAGCTTTCTTT.

In its sample, this clonotype was seen a few times. The V gene is TRBV2, the J gene TRBJ2-5; D unclear. The CDR3 totals 12 residues. Germline V gene data show CDR1 as SNHLY and CDR2 as FYNNEI. The V gene lost 3 bases and the J gene lost 5 bases, with 7 bases spanning the gap. CDR3 DNA sequence: TGTGCCAGCAGTGACGCGGATGAGACCCAGTACTTC. Residues: CASSDADETQYF. The full variable domain, completed using reference TRBV2 and TRBJ2-5, is EPEVTQTPSHQVTQMGQEVILRCVPISNHLYFYWYRQILGQKVEFLVSFYNNEISEKSEIFDDQFSVERPDGSNFTLKIRSTKLEDSAMYFCASSDADETQYFGPGTRLLVL.